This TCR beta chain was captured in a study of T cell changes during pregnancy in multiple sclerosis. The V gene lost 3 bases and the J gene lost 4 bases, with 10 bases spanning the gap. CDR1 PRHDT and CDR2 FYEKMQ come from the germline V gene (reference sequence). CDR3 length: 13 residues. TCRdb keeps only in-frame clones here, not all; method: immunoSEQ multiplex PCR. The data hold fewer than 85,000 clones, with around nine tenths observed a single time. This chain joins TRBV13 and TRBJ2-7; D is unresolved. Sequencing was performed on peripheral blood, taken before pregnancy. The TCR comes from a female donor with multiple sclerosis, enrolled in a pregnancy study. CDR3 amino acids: CASSFTHSYEQYF. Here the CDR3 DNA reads TGTGCCAGCAGCTTTACCCACAGTTACGAGCAGTACTTC.